This record concerns one TCR beta chain sequence. A read error is possible here, since a much larger clone lies one base away. CDR3 size: 18 residues. Trimming removed 3 bases from V and 6 bases from J, with 21 bases in between. This entry is derived from a study of T cells in Graves' hyperthyroidism and ophthalmopathy. Each 10 ml fresh peripheral blood draw supplied the PBMCs. Using RNA transcripts as the source, TCR beta CDR3 regions were amplified. TCR CDR3 regions were first amplified by RT-PCR with HTBI primers. TCRdb recomputed calls from the multiplex PCR reads with MiXCR, one row per CDR3 protein. In the table there are roughly 350,000 distinct CDR3 sequences, about 14% of which are singletons.

Sequencing used blood. This sequence was found in a woman in her 30s with Graves' hyperthyroidism. The V and J genes are TRBV12-3 or TRBV12-4 and TRBJ1-6; maybe TRBD1 (5 bases). This CDR3 reads CASSLSVRRGTSNSPLHF. The CDR3 nucleotides are TGTGCCAGCAGTTTGTCAGTCCGAAGGGGCACGAGTAATTCACCCCTCCACTTT.